The next 26 T cell receptor beta chains were all read from a single sample in a study of blood T cell repertoires in COVID-19. Assay: immunoSEQ multiplex PCR; the TCRdb copy retains only in-frame clones and omits some. The table includes about 310,000 clones, about 90% detected once. The sample taken for sequencing was peripheral blood. The receptors here all came from a woman between 50 and 59 years old who had recovered from COVID-19.

As concerns this clone: Other DNA sequences in this specimen translate into the identical CDR3. The chain joins TRBV5-1 to TRBJ2-3, with D possibly TRBD2 on 5 matching bases. The CDR3 loop spans 12 amino acids. The V gene lost 5 bases and the J gene lost 1 base, with 5 bases spanning the gap. Per germline, CDR1 SGHRS and CDR2 YFSETQ. For the CDR3, the DNA is TGCGCCAGCAGGGGAGGCACAGATACGCAGTATTTT. Translated, it gives CASRGGTDTQYF.

In its sample, this clone was seen once. The V and J genes are TRBV28 and TRBJ1-1; 8 bases agree with TRBD1. Per the germline V gene, CDR1 is MDHEN and CDR2 is SYDVKM. The CDR3 has 15 residues. Trimming removed 6 bases from V and 1 base from J; junction bases left unmatched: 7. CDR3 bases: TGTGCCAGCAGCCTGAACACAGGGGGGAACACTGAAGCTTTCTTT. It yields the protein CASSLNTGGNTEAFF. Combining the CDR3 with reference TRBV28 and TRBJ1-1 gives the whole variable domain DVKVTQSSRYLVKRTGEKVFLECVQDMDHENMFWYRQDPGLGLRLIYFSYDVKMKEKGDIPEGYSVSREKKERFSLILESASTNQTSMYLCASSLNTGGNTEAFFGQGTRLTVV.

Comment on this clone: One junction end disagrees with the germline gene, perhaps due to a read error. The V gene is TRBV7-7, the J gene TRBJ2-3; D unclear. In germline, CDR1 is SSHAT, CDR2 FNYEAQ (reference sequence). This CDR3 spans 14 amino acids. The CDR3 loop reads CASSLGRIGDTQYF. CDR3 DNA sequence: TGTGCTAGCAGCTTAGGTAGGATCGGGGATACGCAGTATTTT.

The CDR3 DNA is TGTGCCAGCAGTTACGAGGGCAGGATGAATTCACCCCTCCACTTT. This encodes CASSYEGRMNSPLHF. The gene calls are TRBV6-6 and TRBJ1-6; D call uncertain. Germline V gives CDR1 MNHNY, CDR2 SVGAGI (reference sequence). The CDR3 has 15 residues. Trimming took off 2 bases at V and 7 bases at J, with 12 bases between the two ends.

About this clone itself: The same CDR3 also results from other DNA sequences found in this sample. J is TRBJ2-1 and V is TRBV9; TRBD2 matches at 9 bases. Germline V gene data show CDR1 as SGDLS and CDR2 as YYNGEE. With V trimmed by 0 bases and J by 4 bases, 2 bases remained unmatched. The CDR3 is 15 residues long. CDR3 loop: CASSVVAGGYNEQFF. The CDR3 DNA follows: TGTGCCAGCAGCGTAGTTGCGGGGGGGTACAATGAGCAGTTCTTC.

The CDR3 nucleotides are TGTGCCACCCGACAGGATCGACAGGGCACTGAAGCTTTCTTT. This sequence encodes CATRQDRQGTEAFF. The chain carries TRBV10-3 and TRBJ1-1; 7 nucleotides align to TRBD1. The CDR3 spans 14 residues. CDR1 and CDR2 from the germline V gene are ENHRY and SYGVKD. V lost 10 bases and J lost 4; bases outside the gene matches: 12.

This clone was counted a few times. This sample includes further DNA sequences coding for the same CDR3. This chain connects TRBV28 to TRBJ1-1, with a tentative D call TRBD1 (6 bases). The CDR3 totals 15 residues. With 2 bases removed from V and 0 bases from J, the gap between germline ends came to 10 bases. Germline V gives CDR1 MDHEN, CDR2 SYDVKM. As DNA, the CDR3 is TGTGCCAGCAGTTTACCCGGACAGATGAACACTGAAGCTTTCTTT. Its translation: CASSLPGQMNTEAFF.

This clone was counted only a few times. The chain carries TRBV13 and TRBJ2-1; TRBD2 agrees at 14 bases. Losses at the gene ends were 2 bases for V and 10 bases for J; bases not matched to a gene: 7. Germline assignment: CDR1 PRHDT and CDR2 FYEKMQ (reference sequence). The CDR3 spans 16 residues. The CDR3 sequence is CASSLRLAGGPREQFF. The DNA for the CDR3 is TGTGCCAGCAGCTTACGACTAGCGGGAGGGCCACGGGAGCAGTTCTTC.

J is TRBJ1-5 and V is TRBV19; TRBD1 aligns across 11 bases. Germline V gene lookup returns CDR1 LNHDA and CDR2 SQIVND (reference sequence). The CDR3 has 15 residues. The ends lost 4 bases at V and 6 bases at J; junction bases unmatched: 5. The CDR3: CASSTAGTGGQPQHF. The DNA for the CDR3 is TGTGCCAGTAGTACAGCCGGGACAGGGGGTCAGCCCCAGCATTTT.

The genes are TRBV5-8 and TRBJ2-7, with 11 positions matching TRBD1. V lost 2 bases to trimming and J lost 6 bases; unmatched junction nucleotides: 7. The CDR3 contains 15 residues. CDR1 and CDR2 (germline): SGHTS, YDEGEE. The DNA of the CDR3 is TGTGCCAGCAGCTTCGGACGGACAGGGGGCGGCGAGCAGTACTTC. Translated: CASSFGRTGGGEQYF.

The gene calls are TRBV5-6 and TRBJ2-2; 8 nucleotides agree with TRBD2. J lost 7 bases, V lost 3 bases, and 20 bases had no gene match. The CDR3 has 19 amino acids. CDR1 is SGHDT, CDR2 YYEEEE, per germline. The CDR3 protein is CASSSEIAGGTGRLGELFF. In DNA, the CDR3 is TGTGCCAGCAGCTCCGAGATTGCGGGGGGCACGGGAAGGCTCGGGGAGCTGTTTTTT.

This chain links TRBV28 with TRBJ2-7; the D gene is possibly TRBD1 (8 bases). The CDR3 is 15 amino acids. Germline CDR1 and CDR2: MDHEN and SYDVKM. V dropped 5 bases and J dropped 4 bases, with 18 bases sitting between them. The CDR3 loop is CASSQTGEGWYEQYF. Here the CDR3 DNA reads TGTGCCAGCAGTCAGACAGGGGAGGGCTGGTACGAGCAGTACTTC.

This chain uses TRBV7-3 with TRBJ2-5; 7 bases match TRBD2. Germline trimming cut 2 bases from V and 2 bases from J; bases unmatched to any gene: 2. The CDR3 consists of 14 residues. Germline CDR1 SGHTA, CDR2 FQGTGA. The CDR3 nucleotides read TGTGCCAGCAGCTTAGAGGGAGGGCAAGAGACCCAGTACTTC. It codes for CASSLEGGQETQYF.

The genes are TRBV5-5 and TRBJ2-7; 8 bases line up with TRBD1. This CDR3 has 12 amino acids. The V segment lost 4 bases and the J segment 8 bases; nucleotides outside the gene matches: 5. Germline V gives CDR1 SGHKS, CDR2 YYEKEE (reference sequence). The CDR3 coding sequence is TGTGCCAGCAGCCCTGGACAGGGACAGCAGTACTTC. Translation: CASSPGQGQQYF.

V and J are TRBV7-2 and TRBJ2-1, with D possibly TRBD2 on 6 matching bases. V was cut by 1 base and J by 2 bases, with 12 bases left in between. The CDR3 spans 16 residues. CDR1 and CDR2 (germline): SGHTA, FQGNSA. CDR3 loop: CASSLVGGIAYNEQFF. CDR3 DNA: TGTGCCAGCAGCTTAGTTGGGGGGATCGCCTACAATGAGCAGTTCTTC.

The chain uses TRBV5-1 and TRBJ2-1; TRBD2 matches at 7 bases. V trimming: 1 base; J trimming: 9 bases; junction bases outside the gene matches: 4. In germline, CDR1 is SGHRS, CDR2 YFSETQ. CDR3 size: 13 residues. The CDR3 region is CASSLPGEGEQFF. The CDR3 coding sequence is TGCGCCAGCAGCTTGCCTGGGGAGGGTGAGCAGTTCTTC.

The rearrangement uses TRBV28 and TRBJ2-7, with D perhaps TRBD2 (5 bases). This CDR3 comprises 17 residues. V lost 6 bases, J lost 3 bases, and 24 bases lay in between. Per the germline V gene, CDR1 is MDHEN and CDR2 is SYDVKM. The CDR3 DNA follows: TGTGCCAGCAGGGCCGAGAACGGACCGACTATTCACTACGAGCAGTACTTC. This gives the protein CASRAENGPTIHYEQYF.

V is TRBV30 and J is TRBJ2-1; the D is unclear. This CDR3 is built from 11 residues. V was clipped by 5 bases and J by 8 bases, with 10 bases between them. The germline gives CDR1 GTSNPN, CDR2 SVGIG (reference sequence). CDR3 bases: TGTGCCTGGGCCTTGGGCGATGAGCAGTTCTTC. Translated, it gives CAWALGDEQFF.

The CDR3 bases are TGTGCCTGGAGTCCAACCGGGACAACGTACGAGCAGTACTTC. Its translation is CAWSPTGTTYEQYF. The chain carries TRBV30 and TRBJ2-7, with D perhaps TRBD1 (6 bases). CDR1 is GTSNPN and CDR2 is SVGIG in the germline V gene (reference sequence). Trimming shortened V by 2 bases and J by 4 bases, and 15 bases separated the two germline ends. This CDR3 is 14 amino acids long.

This chain connects TRBV2 to TRBJ2-1, with D tentatively TRBD2 (7 bases). Trimming stripped 8 bases from V and 7 bases from J, with 12 bases between. The germline gives CDR1 SNHLY, CDR2 FYNNEI. The CDR3 contains 12 residues. The CDR3 loop is CASPKGGNEQFF. In DNA form, the CDR3 reads TGTGCCAGCCCCAAGGGGGGGAATGAGCAGTTCTTC.

The V and J genes are TRBV4-1 and TRBJ2-2; TRBD1 matches 11 bases. Germline V gene lookup returns CDR1 MGHRA and CDR2 YSYEKL. The CDR3 consists of 20 residues. J gave up 3 bases and V 1 base, and 13 bases lay outside the gene matches. DNA for the CDR3: TGCGCCAGCAGCCAAGCCCCAGTGGGACAGGGGGTTATAGACACCGGGGAGCTGTTTTTT. Protein: CASSQAPVGQGVIDTGELFF.

V is TRBV4-3 and J is TRBJ2-1; D gene unclear. With 1 base removed from V and 6 bases from J, the gap between germline ends came to 13 bases. This CDR3 spans 15 amino acids. Germline loops: CDR1 LGHNA, CDR2 YSLEER. The CDR3 protein is CASSQVIAVVNEQFF. The CDR3 DNA follows: TGCGCCAGCAGCCAAGTTATAGCTGTCGTCAATGAGCAGTTCTTC.

This chain joins TRBV24-1 and TRBJ2-5, with a possible D match to TRBD2 (6 bases). This CDR3 is 14 amino acids long. From germline, CDR1 is KGHDR and CDR2 SFDVKD. V was pared by 10 bases and J by 5 bases, with 19 bases between. The CDR3 sequence: CATAGSRVGETQYF. Here the CDR3 DNA reads TGTGCCACGGCGGGGAGTCGCGTGGGGGAGACCCAGTACTTC.

This chain links TRBV2 with TRBJ1-2, with 12 bases lining up with TRBD1. CDR1 is SNHLY and CDR2 is FYNNEI in the germline V gene. The CDR3 length is 19 residues. The V segment lost 6 bases and the J segment 0 bases; nucleotides outside the gene matches: 14. The CDR3 here is CASSEPGTGGLIANYGYTF. The CDR3, as DNA: TGTGCCAGCAGCGAACCCGGGACAGGGGGCTTAATAGCTAACTATGGCTACACCTTC.

V is TRBV4-3 and J is TRBJ1-4; maybe TRBD1 (6 bases). V gave up 2 bases and J gave up 7 bases, with 11 bases separating them. The CDR3 covers 14 residues. Germline CDR1 LGHNA, CDR2 YSLEER. For the CDR3, the DNA is TGCGCCAGCAGCCAAACGAGGGGGGGTGAAAAACTGTTTTTT. Translating it yields CASSQTRGGEKLFF.

V is TRBV9 and J is TRBJ2-5, with TRBD1 as a possible D gene (5 bases). V lost 0 bases and J 3 bases, leaving 9 bases between the germline ends. This CDR3 is 14 amino acids long. Looked up from germline, CDR1 is SGDLS and CDR2 is YYNGEE. CDR3 region: CASSVGGREETQYF. The CDR3 bases are TGTGCCAGCAGCGTAGGGGGCAGAGAAGAGACCCAGTACTTC.